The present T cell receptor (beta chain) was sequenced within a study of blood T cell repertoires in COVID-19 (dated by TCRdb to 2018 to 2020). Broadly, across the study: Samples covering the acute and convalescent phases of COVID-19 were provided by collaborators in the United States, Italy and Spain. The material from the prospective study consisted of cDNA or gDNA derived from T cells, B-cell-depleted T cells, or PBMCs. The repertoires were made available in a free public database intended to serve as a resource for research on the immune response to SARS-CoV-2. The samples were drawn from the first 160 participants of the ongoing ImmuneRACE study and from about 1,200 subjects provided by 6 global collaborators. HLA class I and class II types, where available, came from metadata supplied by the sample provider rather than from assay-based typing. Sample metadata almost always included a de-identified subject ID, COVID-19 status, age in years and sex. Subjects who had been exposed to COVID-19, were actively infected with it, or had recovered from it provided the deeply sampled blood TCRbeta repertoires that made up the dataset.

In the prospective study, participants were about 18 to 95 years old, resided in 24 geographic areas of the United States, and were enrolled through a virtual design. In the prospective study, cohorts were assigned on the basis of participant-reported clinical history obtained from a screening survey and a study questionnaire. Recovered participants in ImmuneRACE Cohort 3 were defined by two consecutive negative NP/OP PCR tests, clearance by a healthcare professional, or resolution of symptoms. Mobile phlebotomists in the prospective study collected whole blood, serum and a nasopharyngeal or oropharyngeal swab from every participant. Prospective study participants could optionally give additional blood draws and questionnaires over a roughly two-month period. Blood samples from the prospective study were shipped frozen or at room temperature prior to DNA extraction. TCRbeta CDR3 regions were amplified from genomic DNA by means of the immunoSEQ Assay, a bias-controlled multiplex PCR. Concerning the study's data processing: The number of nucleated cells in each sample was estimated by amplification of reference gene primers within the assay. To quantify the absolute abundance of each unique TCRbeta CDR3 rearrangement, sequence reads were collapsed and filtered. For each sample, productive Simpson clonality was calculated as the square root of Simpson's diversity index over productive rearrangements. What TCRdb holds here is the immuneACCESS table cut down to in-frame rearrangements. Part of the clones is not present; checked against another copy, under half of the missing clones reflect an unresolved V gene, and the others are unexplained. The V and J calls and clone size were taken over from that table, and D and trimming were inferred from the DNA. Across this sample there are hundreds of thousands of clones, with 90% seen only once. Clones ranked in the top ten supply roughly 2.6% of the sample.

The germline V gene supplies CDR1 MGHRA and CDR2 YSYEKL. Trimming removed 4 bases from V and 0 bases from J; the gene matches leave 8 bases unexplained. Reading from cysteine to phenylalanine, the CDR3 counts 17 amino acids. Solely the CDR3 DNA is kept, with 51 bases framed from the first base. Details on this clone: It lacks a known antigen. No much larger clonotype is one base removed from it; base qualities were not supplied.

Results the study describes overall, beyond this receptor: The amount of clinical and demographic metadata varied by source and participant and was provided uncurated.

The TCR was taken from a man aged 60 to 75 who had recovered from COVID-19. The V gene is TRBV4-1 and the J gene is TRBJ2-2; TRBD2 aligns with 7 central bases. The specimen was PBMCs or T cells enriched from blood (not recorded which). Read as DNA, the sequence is TGCGCCAGCAGCCGAGCTCCAGCGGGGCCGAACACCGGGGAGCTGTTTTTT. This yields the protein CASSRAPAGPNTGELFF.